These 32 T cell receptor beta chains originate from one sample sequenced in a study of T cell responses to AZD1222 COVID-19 vaccine listed by TCRdb under 2021. The library was obtained by the immunoSEQ multiplex PCR assay. Sourced from immuneACCESS, this table was stored by TCRdb with only in-frame sequences that have V and J called. A share of the clones is absent; for the studies checked, an unresolved V gene accounts for under half, and the remainder has no known explanation. The sample yields around 99,000 clones; more than 85% were counted once. The top ten clonotypes cover just over 8% of the sample. Reading the label with the study, this specimen's time point is: about 28 days (+/-7) after the second vaccine dose. The specimen was peripheral blood, collected 28 days after the second AZD1222 dose. The receptors shown here come from an adult who received the AZD1222 COVID-19 vaccine.

V and J are TRBV30 and TRBJ2-1; D possibly uses TRBD1 or TRBD2 (6 bases each). Trimming pared 3 bases from V and 4 bases from J, leaving 13 bases between. This CDR3 has 14 residues. CDR1 is GTSNPN and CDR2 is SVGIG in the germline V gene (reference sequence). The CDR3 coding sequence is TGTGCCTGGAGCAAGGGGGAGGCTTACAATGAGCAGTTCTTC. Its translation is CAWSKGEAYNEQFF. The full variable domain, in which reference TRBV30 and TRBJ2-1 provide the parts outside the CDR3, is SQTIHQWPATLVQPVGSPLSLECTVEGTSNPNLYWYRQAAGRGLQLLFYSVGIGQISSEVPQNLSASRPQDRQFILSSKKLLLSDSGFYLCAWSKGEAYNEQFFGPGTRLTVL.

The V call is TRBV19, the J call TRBJ1-2, with D unclear. The CDR3 extends over 16 amino acids. Trimming took off 2 bases at V and 7 bases at J, with 20 bases between the two ends. Germline CDR1 and CDR2: LNHDA and SQIVND (reference sequence). CDR3 nucleotide sequence: TGTGCCAGTAGTATACCGCTTAGTCCCCGGAGGCCTGGCTACACCTTC. This translates into CASSIPLSPRRPGYTF. The variable domain in full, completed from reference TRBV19 and TRBJ1-2, reads DGGITQSPKYLFRKEGQNVTLSCEQNLNHDAMYWYRQDPGQGLRLIYYSQIVNDFQKGDIAEGYSVSREKKESFPLTVTSAQKNPTAFYLCASSIPLSPRRPGYTFGSGTRLTVV.

This clone was seen a few times. The J gene is TRBJ1-2, the V gene TRBV4-2, with 7 nucleotides matching TRBD1. The CDR3 extends over 15 amino acids. The ends lost 4 bases at V and 8 bases at J; junction bases unmatched: 13. Germline assignment: CDR1 LGHNA and CDR2 YNFKEQ. DNA for the CDR3: TGTGCCAGCAGCCGATCGGGACAGCAGCGGGGAGGCTACACCTTC. It yields the protein CASSRSGQQRGGYTF.

This chain joins TRBV5-4 and TRBJ2-1; 10 bases map to TRBD2. Germline V CDR1 and CDR2: SGHNT, YYREEE (reference sequence). V was pared by 0 bases and J by 8 bases, with 11 bases of the junction left unmatched. The CDR3 extends over 17 amino acids. The CDR3 sequence: CASSLARLGLAGDEQFF. The DNA for the CDR3 is TGTGCCAGCAGCTTGGCCCGTCTGGGGCTAGCGGGAGATGAGCAGTTCTTC.

The table lists this clone with a count of one. V is TRBV6-5 and J is TRBJ2-1; D might be TRBD2 (5 bases). V was cut by 4 bases and J by 6 bases, with 16 bases left in between. Germline CDR1 and CDR2: MNHEY and SVGAGI. The CDR3 has 15 residues. CDR3 loop: CASSSLRGLVNEQFF. CDR3 nucleotide sequence: TGTGCCAGCAGTTCCTTAAGAGGGCTGGTCAATGAGCAGTTCTTC.

The table lists this clone with a few counts. Compared with germline, one end of the junction differs, possibly owing to a read error. The J gene is TRBJ2-1, the V gene TRBV7-7, with 11 nucleotides matching TRBD2. The length of the CDR3 is 15 residues. In germline, CDR1 is SSHAT, CDR2 FNYEAQ (reference sequence). The CDR3 is CASSQLAGGYNEQFF. The CDR3 DNA is TGTGCTAGCAGCCAGCTAGCGGGGGGATACAATGAGCAGTTCTTC. Based on the CDR3 plus reference TRBV7-7 and TRBJ2-1, the full variable domain is GAGVSQSPRYKVTKRGQDVTLRCDPISSHATLYWYQQALGQGPEFLTYFNYEAQPDKSGLPSDRFSAERPEGSISTLTIQRTEQRDSAMYRCASSQLAGGYNEQFFGPGTRLTVL.

The chain employs TRBV5-1 and TRBJ1-2; maybe TRBD1 (5 bases). V was shortened by 4 bases and J by 7 bases, with 14 bases between the two germline ends. In germline, CDR1 is SGHRS, CDR2 YFSETQ. The CDR3 is 13 amino acids. The CDR3, as DNA: TGCGCCAGCAGCCCGGGACCGGGAGGTGGCTACACCTTC. Translated, it gives CASSPGPGGGYTF.

The V call is TRBV28, the J call TRBJ1-5, with a possible D match to TRBD1 (5 bases). CDR1 MDHEN and CDR2 SYDVKM come from the germline V gene. The CDR3 runs to 14 residues. Trimming stripped 7 bases from V and 5 bases from J, with 15 bases between. The CDR3 here is CASTGVYDDQPQHF. The DNA of the CDR3 is TGTGCCAGCACGGGGGTTTATGACGATCAGCCCCAGCATTTT.

The chain is built from TRBV27 and TRBJ1-1, with D uncertain. Trimming stripped 0 bases from V and 5 bases from J, with 13 bases between. The CDR3 is 15 residues long. Germline V CDR1 and CDR2: MNHEY, SMNVEV (reference sequence). CDR3: CASSLSNSLRTEAFF. The CDR3 coding sequence is TGTGCCAGCAGTTTATCGAATAGTTTGAGGACTGAAGCTTTCTTT.

The chain recombines TRBV7-3 with TRBJ2-3; perhaps TRBD1 as D (5 bases). The length of the CDR3 is 13 residues. CDR1 and CDR2 (germline): SGHTA, FQGTGA. Trimming left V 8 bases short and J 0 bases short, with 9 bases between. The CDR3 coding sequence is TGTGCCAGCGGGAAGGGGAGCACAGATACGCAGTATTTT. Its translation is CASGKGSTDTQYF.

The rearrangement links TRBV20-1 to TRBJ2-3; D is undetermined. This CDR3 contains 11 residues. Looked up from germline, CDR1 is DFQATT and CDR2 is SNEGSKA (reference sequence). The V and J ends lost 0 bases and 6 bases respectively, with 4 bases between them. CDR3 amino acids: CSARDQDTQYF. The CDR3 DNA reads TGCAGTGCTAGAGATCAGGATACGCAGTATTTT.

The chain has TRBV19 and TRBJ1-5; D not resolved. Looked up from germline, CDR1 is LNHDA and CDR2 is SQIVND (reference sequence). CDR3 length: 14 residues. Trimming took off 1 base at V and 5 bases at J, with 9 bases between the two ends. CDR3 DNA sequence: TGTGCCAGTAGTATAGGGGGTAAATATCAGCCCCAGCATTTT. As protein: CASSIGGKYQPQHF.

The chain uses TRBV6-1 and TRBJ2-7, with TRBD2 matching over 7 bases. Germline V gene lookup returns CDR1 MNHNS and CDR2 SASEGT. The J segment lost 3 bases and the V segment lost 4 bases, leaving 12 bases of the junction unmatched. The CDR3 runs 16 residues. CDR3 sequence: CASSVPSGGIYYEQYF. DNA of the CDR3: TGTGCCAGCAGTGTGCCTTCGGGAGGAATCTACTACGAGCAGTACTTC.

The gene calls are TRBV27 and TRBJ1-1, with a possible D match to TRBD1 (5 bases). Trimming took off 8 bases at V and 2 bases at J, with 15 bases between the two ends. Germline-derived CDR1 and CDR2 are MNHEY and SMNVEV (reference sequence). The CDR3 runs to 14 residues. The CDR3 protein is CASLGGTGNTEAFF. CDR3 coding DNA: TGTGCCAGCCTGGGTGGGACGGGAAACACTGAAGCTTTCTTT.

The chain couples TRBV28 to TRBJ2-4; 7 bases fit TRBD1. The CDR3 has 12 residues. Germline assignment: CDR1 MDHEN and CDR2 SYDVKM. The junction had 1 base not matched to a gene; V was cut back by 6 bases and J by 5 bases. In DNA form, the CDR3 reads TGTGCCAGCAGCGGACAGGAAAACATTCAGTACTTC. Translated, it gives CASSGQENIQYF.

The CDR3 region is CKPGPWSEQYF. In DNA form, the CDR3 reads TGCAAGCCAGGCCCCTGGAGCGAGCAGTACTTC. The chain combines TRBV20-1 with TRBJ2-7; D is uncertain. CDR3 length equals 11 residues. The germline V gene has CDR1 DFQATT and CDR2 SNEGSKA (reference sequence).

CDR3 loop: CSAPTDTEAFF. DNA of the CDR3: TGCAGTGCGCCCACGGACACTGAAGCTTTCTTT. The rearrangement uses TRBV20-1 and TRBJ1-1, with unresolved D. This CDR3 has 11 amino acids. CDR1 is DFQATT, CDR2 SNEGSKA, per germline (reference sequence). The V and J ends lost 6 bases and 3 bases respectively, with 8 bases between them.

The chain has TRBV28 and TRBJ2-7, with 15 bases that match TRBD2. This CDR3 has 16 amino acids. The V gene's germline CDR1 is MDHEN and CDR2 SYDVKM. V was clipped by 4 bases and J by 3 bases; unmatched bases: 4. The CDR3, as DNA: TGTGCCAGCAGTTCGGGACTAGCGGGAGGAGGCTACGAGCAGTACTTC. Protein sequence: CASSSGLAGGGYEQYF. The full variable domain, its missing parts supplied by reference TRBV28 and TRBJ2-7, is DVKVTQSSRYLVKRTGEKVFLECVQDMDHENMFWYRQDPGLGLRLIYFSYDVKMKEKGDIPEGYSVSREKKERFSLILESASTNQTSMYLCASSSGLAGGGYEQYFGPGTRLTVT.

V and J are TRBV6-5 and TRBJ1-1; 9 bases match TRBD1. Looked up from germline, CDR1 is MNHEY and CDR2 is SVGAGI. V was clipped by 6 bases and J by 6 bases; unmatched bases: 5. The length of the CDR3 is 13 residues. The CDR3 region is CASRYRDRAEAFF. In nucleotides, the CDR3 is TGTGCCAGCAGGTACCGGGACAGGGCTGAAGCTTTCTTT.

Details on this clone: This sample also contains other DNA sequences that code for the same CDR3. The chain recombines TRBV6-6 with TRBJ1-5; D is unresolved. V lost 0 bases, J lost 3 bases, and 6 bases lay in between. The CDR3 contains 14 residues. CDR1 MNHNY and CDR2 SVGAGI come from the germline V gene (reference sequence). The CDR3, as DNA: TGTGCCAGCAGTTACTCGCAGGTCAATCAGCCCCAGCATTTT. Amino acid sequence: CASSYSQVNQPQHF.

This rearrangement joins TRBV5-1 to TRBJ1-2, with TRBD1 as a possible D gene (6 bases). Trimming took 4 bases from V and 0 from J, leaving 10 bases between them. The germline V gene has CDR1 SGHRS and CDR2 YFSETQ. The CDR3 runs 14 residues. The DNA for the CDR3 is TGCGCCAGCAGCCACAGGGCGTCTAACTATGGCTACACCTTC. Protein: CASSHRASNYGYTF.

The chain recombines TRBV18 with TRBJ2-1; the match to TRBD2 covers 11 bases. This CDR3 contains 15 residues. The V gene's germline CDR1 is KGHSH and CDR2 LQKENI. V gave up 6 bases and J gave up 7 bases; unmatched junction bases: 8. The DNA for the CDR3 is TGTGCCAGCTCTCCTTTAGCGGGAGGGCAGAATGAGCAGTTCTTC. The encoded protein is CASSPLAGGQNEQFF.

J is TRBJ2-7 and V is TRBV18, with D perhaps matching TRBD1 (6 bases). Trimming shortened V by 4 bases and J by 5 bases, and 9 bases separated the two germline ends. The length of the CDR3 is 12 residues. The V gene's germline CDR1 is KGHSH and CDR2 LQKENI. CDR3 loop: CASSQTGNEQYF. The CDR3 bases are TGTGCCAGCTCACAGACAGGCAACGAGCAGTACTTC.

The chain recombines TRBV6-5 with TRBJ2-7; 8 nucleotides match TRBD1. In germline, CDR1 is MNHEY, CDR2 SVGAGI. V gave up 6 bases and J gave up 4 bases; unmatched junction bases: 11. This CDR3 has 15 residues. The CDR3 here is CASSSLTGVYYEQYF. CDR3 in DNA: TGTGCCAGCAGCTCCTTGACAGGGGTTTATTACGAGCAGTACTTC.

This clone has a single count. The chain employs TRBV14 and TRBJ1-2, with D possibly matching TRBD1 (6 bases). The CDR3 is 15 amino acids. Trimming stripped 1 base from V and 8 bases from J, with 17 bases between. The germline V gene has CDR1 SGHDN and CDR2 FVKESK. The CDR3 reads CASSQVLGGVGGYTF. The CDR3 DNA follows: TGTGCCAGCAGCCAAGTTCTAGGGGGGGTCGGCGGCTACACCTTC.

The CDR3: CASSGDRDLGLNQPQHF. CDR3 in DNA: TGTGCCAGCAGTGGGGACCGGGACCTAGGCCTTAATCAGCCCCAGCATTTT. This chain links TRBV25-1 with TRBJ1-5, with D possibly being TRBD1 (5 bases). The ends were cut back, 4 bases at V and 4 bases at J, with 20 bases in the middle. The CDR3 runs 17 residues. Germline V gene data show CDR1 as MGHDK and CDR2 as SYGVNS.

This sequence joins TRBV6-5 and TRBJ2-3; 7 bases are a match to TRBD1. The CDR3 is 15 residues long. The V gene end was trimmed by 6 bases and the J gene end by 0 bases; junction bases not matched to a gene: 6. Germline assignment: CDR1 MNHEY and CDR2 SVGAGI. As DNA, the CDR3 is TGTGCCAGCAGGATCGGGACAGCTAGCACAGATACGCAGTATTTT. Its protein product is CASRIGTASTDTQYF.

The V call is TRBV28, the J call TRBJ1-5; a possible D gene is TRBD1 (6 bases). This CDR3 is built from 15 residues. CDR1 is MDHEN, CDR2 SYDVKM, per germline. Between the trimmed V and J ends, which lost 4 bases and 5 bases, there was a span of 15 bases. CDR3 in amino acids: CASSSTGRNHQPQHF. The CDR3 nucleotides are TGTGCCAGCAGTTCGACAGGACGGAATCATCAGCCCCAGCATTTT.

This sequence joins TRBV2 and TRBJ2-5; 7 positions match TRBD2. The CDR3 contains 18 residues. Germline CDR1 and CDR2: SNHLY and FYNNEI. With 7 bases clipped from V and 1 base from J, the junction kept 18 bases outside the gene matches. The CDR3 nucleotides are TGTGCCAGCAACCCATTGGGCGGGAGTCCTTGGGGCCAAGAGACCCAGTACTTC. Amino acids: CASNPLGGSPWGQETQYF.

The J gene is TRBJ1-1, the V gene TRBV6-5; D is unresolved. V lost 6 bases and J lost 1, with 9 bases in between. The CDR3 is 13 residues long. CDR1 MNHEY and CDR2 SVGAGI come from the germline V gene. The CDR3 nucleotides are TGTGCCAGCAGCGGGGATTCGAACACTGAAGCTTTCTTT. Residues: CASSGDSNTEAFF.

This clone was observed a handful of times. The chain couples TRBV19 to TRBJ1-6, with unresolved D. The CDR3 covers 13 residues. The V end was cut by 6 bases, the J end by 9 bases, with 12 bases between. Looked up from germline, CDR1 is LNHDA and CDR2 is SQIVND (reference sequence). The CDR3 DNA follows: TGTGCCAGTAGCCCCGTACGGGTTTCACCCCTCCACTTT. Translation: CASSPVRVSPLHF.

This chain uses TRBV5-1 with TRBJ2-3; D not resolved. CDR1 and CDR2 (germline): SGHRS, YFSETQ. This CDR3 contains 15 residues. Trimming left V 4 bases short and J 2 bases short, with 14 bases between. The CDR3: CASSTEPSTTDTQYF. The CDR3 DNA sequence: TGCGCCAGCAGCACCGAACCGTCTACCACAGATACGCAGTATTTT.